The next 10 T cell receptor beta chains were all read from a single sample in a study of T cells in Graves' hyperthyroidism and ophthalmopathy. The investigators amplified TCR beta CDR3 regions from RNA transcripts. A set of HTBI primers served as the primers for a first-round RT-PCR of the TCR CDR3. TCRdb recomputed calls from the multiplex PCR reads with MiXCR, one row per CDR3 protein. The sample carries nearly 750,000 distinct CDR3 sequences, over 35% recorded once. Specimen: blood. These receptors were taken from a woman aged 40 to 50 with Graves' hyperthyroidism.

The J gene is TRBJ1-5, the V gene TRBV24-1; D call uncertain. The CDR3 has 15 residues. The germline V and J ends were trimmed by 7 bases and 10 bases, with 22 bases remaining between them. CDR1 KGHDR and CDR2 SFDVKD come from the germline V gene. CDR3 nucleotides: TGTGCCACCAGGAAGGACGGGGAGAAGAACGATCCCCAGCATTTT. Residues: CATRKDGEKNDPQHF.

The rearrangement joins TRBV19 to TRBJ1-1; D is unresolved. The CDR3 is made up of 10 amino acids. Trimming removed 1 base from V and 8 bases from J, with 2 bases in between. Germline-derived CDR1 and CDR2 are LNHDA and SQIVND (reference sequence). The CDR3 region has the DNA TGTGCCAGTAGTATAGGCGAAGCTTTCTTT. Amino acid sequence: CASSIGEAFF.

This clonotype showed up many times. The chain employs TRBV12-3 or TRBV12-4 and TRBJ2-5, with TRBD1 as a possible D gene (5 bases). The CDR3 spans 15 residues. Trimming shortened V by 2 bases and J by 2 bases, and 12 bases separated the two germline ends. In DNA form, the CDR3 reads TGTGCCAGCAGTTTATCACCGGCAGGGCAAGAGACCCAGTACTTC. Amino acid sequence: CASSLSPAGQETQYF.

This chain links TRBV15 with TRBJ2-3, with 7 nucleotides matching TRBD1. Losses at the gene ends were 1 base for V and 6 bases for J; bases not matched to a gene: 7. CDR3 length: 15 amino acids. Germline-derived CDR1 and CDR2 are LNHNV and YYDKDF (reference sequence). The CDR3 loop is CATSRGARGLDTQYF. Here the CDR3 DNA reads TGTGCCACCAGCAGAGGCGCAAGGGGGCTGGATACGCAGTATTTT.

This clonotype was seen more than once but under ten times. The V and J genes are TRBV6-5 and TRBJ1-5, with D tentatively TRBD1 (5 bases). The V gene's germline CDR1 is MNHEY and CDR2 SVGAGI. The CDR3 extends over 14 amino acids. V was cut by 7 bases and J by 4 bases, with 14 bases left in between. CDR3 sequence reads: CASMVGLPNQPQHF. The CDR3 coding sequence is TGTGCCAGCATGGTGGGACTGCCGAATCAGCCCCAGCATTTT.

Details on this clonotype: One base away lies a much larger clone, so this may be a sequencing read error. This chain uses TRBV7-2 with TRBJ2-7, with D perhaps given as TRBD1 or TRBD2 (5 bases each). The CDR3 sequence is 12 residues long. Germline-derived CDR1 and CDR2 are SGHTA and FQGNSA. V lost 6 bases, J lost 3 bases, and 9 bases lay in between. CDR3 protein: CASRGRFYEQYF. As DNA, the CDR3 is TGTGCCAGCAGGGGACGGTTCTACGAGCAGTACTTC.

About this clonotype itself: Mismatch with germline at one junction end may stem from a read error. The chain is built from TRBV5-1 and TRBJ2-7; no clear D. The CDR3 length is 13 residues. Germline V gene sequence: CDR1 SGHRS, CDR2 YFSETQ. This chain's CDR3 is CASSLTASYEQHF. In nucleotides, the CDR3 is TGCGCCAGCAGCTTGACAGCCTCCTACGAGCAGCACTTC.

The sample holds many counts of this clonotype. This sequence joins TRBV7-9 and TRBJ2-5, with 8 bases lining up with TRBD2. The CDR3 loop spans 16 amino acids. The germline CDR1 and CDR2 sequences are SEHNR and FQNEAQ (reference sequence). V shed 0 bases, J shed 5 bases, and the junction held 8 bases outside the gene matches. The CDR3 region has the DNA TGTGCCAGCAGCTTAGCCCGCGGGCTAGCGGGCGAGACCCAGTACTTC. Translated, it gives CASSLARGLAGETQYF.

This chain joins TRBV7-9 and TRBJ2-7, with D perhaps TRBD1 or TRBD2 (5 bases each). V was shortened by 4 bases and J by 4 bases, with 14 bases between the two germline ends. Germline loops: CDR1 SEHNR, CDR2 FQNEAQ (reference sequence). The CDR3 sequence is 14 residues long. CDR3 in DNA: TGTGCCAGCAGCTGGACATGGGAGCGGTACGAGCAGTACTTC. Protein: CASSWTWERYEQYF. Full variable domain (remainder filled in from reference TRBV7-9 and TRBJ2-7): DTGVSQNPRHKITKRGQNVTFRCDPISEHNRLYWYRQTLGQGPEFLTYFQNEAQLEKSRLLSDRFSAERPKGSFSTLEIQRTEQGDSAMYLCASSWTWERYEQYFGPGTRLTVT.

This clonotype has a count of ten or more. V is TRBV20-1 and J is TRBJ2-7, with 10 nucleotides matching TRBD1. Losses at the gene ends were 5 bases for V and 2 bases for J; bases not matched to a gene: 6. CDR3 size: 14 residues. The V gene's germline CDR1 is DFQATT and CDR2 SNEGSKA (reference sequence). CDR3 loop: CSAPGQGTTYEQYF. The CDR3 DNA is TGCAGTGCTCCGGGACAGGGGACCACCTACGAGCAGTACTTC.